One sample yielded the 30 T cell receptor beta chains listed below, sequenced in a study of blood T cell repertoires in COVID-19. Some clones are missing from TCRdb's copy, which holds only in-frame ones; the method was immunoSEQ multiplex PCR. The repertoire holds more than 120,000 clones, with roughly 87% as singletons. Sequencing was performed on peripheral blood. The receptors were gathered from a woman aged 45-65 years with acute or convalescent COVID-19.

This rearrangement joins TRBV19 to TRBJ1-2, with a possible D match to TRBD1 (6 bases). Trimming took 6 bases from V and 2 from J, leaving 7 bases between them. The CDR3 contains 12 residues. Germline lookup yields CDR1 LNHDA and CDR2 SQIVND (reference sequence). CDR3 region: CASSDRNYGYTF. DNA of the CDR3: TGTGCCAGTAGCGACAGGAACTATGGCTACACCTTC.

The CDR3 DNA sequence: TGTGCCAGCAGCCAAGACGTGCCGGGAGCAGAGACCCAGTACTTC. As protein: CASSQDVPGAETQYF. The chain combines TRBV14 with TRBJ2-5; D may be TRBD2 (6 bases). The germline V gene has CDR1 SGHDN and CDR2 FVKESK. The CDR3 covers 15 residues. Deletions cut 0 bases from V and 4 bases from J, with 12 bases between.

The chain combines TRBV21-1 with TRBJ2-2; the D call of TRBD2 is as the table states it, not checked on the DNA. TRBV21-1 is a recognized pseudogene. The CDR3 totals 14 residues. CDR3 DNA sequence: TGTGCGACCCGGGGGGGCTGGTACACCGGGGAGCTGTTTTTT. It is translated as CATRGGWYTGELFF.

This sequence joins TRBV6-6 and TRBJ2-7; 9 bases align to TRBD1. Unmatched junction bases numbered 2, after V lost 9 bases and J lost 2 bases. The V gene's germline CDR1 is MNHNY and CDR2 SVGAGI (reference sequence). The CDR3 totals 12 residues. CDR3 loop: CASTGGAYEQYF. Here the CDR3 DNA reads TGTGCCAGTACAGGGGGCGCCTACGAGCAGTACTTC.

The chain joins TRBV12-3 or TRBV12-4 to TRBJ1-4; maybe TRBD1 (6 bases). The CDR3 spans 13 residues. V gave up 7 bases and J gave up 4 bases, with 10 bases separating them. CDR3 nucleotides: TGTGCCAGCATCCCGGACAGTAATGAAAAACTGTTTTTT. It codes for CASIPDSNEKLFF.

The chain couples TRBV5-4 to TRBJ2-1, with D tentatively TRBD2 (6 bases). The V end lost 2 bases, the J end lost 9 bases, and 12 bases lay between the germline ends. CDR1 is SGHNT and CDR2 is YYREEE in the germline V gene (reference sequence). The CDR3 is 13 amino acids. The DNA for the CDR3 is TGTGCCAGCAGCTTAACGGGGGTGGTTGAGCAGTTCTTC. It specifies CASSLTGVVEQFF.

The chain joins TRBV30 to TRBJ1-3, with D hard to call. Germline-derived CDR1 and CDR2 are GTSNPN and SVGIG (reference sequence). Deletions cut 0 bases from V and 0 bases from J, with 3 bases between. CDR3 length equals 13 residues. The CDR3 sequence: CAWSVNSGNTIYF. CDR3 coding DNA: TGTGCCTGGAGTGTCAACTCTGGAAACACCATATATTTT.

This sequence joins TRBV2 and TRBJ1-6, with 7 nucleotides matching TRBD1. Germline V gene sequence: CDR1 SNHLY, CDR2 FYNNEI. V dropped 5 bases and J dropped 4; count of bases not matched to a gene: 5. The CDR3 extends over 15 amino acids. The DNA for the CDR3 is TGTGCCAGCAGTCCGTCGACAGGGTATAATTCACCCCTCCACTTT. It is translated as CASSPSTGYNSPLHF.

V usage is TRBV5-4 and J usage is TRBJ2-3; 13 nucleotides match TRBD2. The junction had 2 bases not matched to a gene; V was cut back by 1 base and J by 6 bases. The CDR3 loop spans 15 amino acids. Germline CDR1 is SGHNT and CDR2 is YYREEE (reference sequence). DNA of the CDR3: TGTGCCAGCAGCTTGACTAGCGGGAGGGTCGATACGCAGTATTTT. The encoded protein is CASSLTSGRVDTQYF.

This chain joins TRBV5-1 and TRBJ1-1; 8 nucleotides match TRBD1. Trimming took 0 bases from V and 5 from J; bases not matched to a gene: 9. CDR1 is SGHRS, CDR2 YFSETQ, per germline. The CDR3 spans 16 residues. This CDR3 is CASSLGPGGQGTEAFF. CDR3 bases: TGCGCCAGCAGCTTGGGGCCAGGGGGCCAGGGGACTGAAGCTTTCTTT.

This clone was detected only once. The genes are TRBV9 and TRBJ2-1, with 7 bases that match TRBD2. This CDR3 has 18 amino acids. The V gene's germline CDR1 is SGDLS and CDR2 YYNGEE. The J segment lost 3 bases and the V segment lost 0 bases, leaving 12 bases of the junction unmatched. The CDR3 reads CASSVARASGGYYNEQFF. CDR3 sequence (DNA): TGTGCCAGCAGCGTAGCTCGGGCTAGCGGAGGCTACTACAATGAGCAGTTCTTC.

The CDR3 sequence: CASGGTGGLGEQYF. CDR3 nucleotide sequence: TGTGCCAGCGGAGGGACAGGGGGCTTGGGAGAGCAGTACTTC. The chain links TRBV3-1 (or the pseudogene TRBV3-2) to TRBJ2-7; 12 nucleotides align to TRBD1. This CDR3 spans 14 amino acids. Per germline, CDR1 LGHDT and CDR2 YNNKEL (reference sequence). With V trimmed by 8 bases and J by 7 bases, 9 bases remained unmatched.

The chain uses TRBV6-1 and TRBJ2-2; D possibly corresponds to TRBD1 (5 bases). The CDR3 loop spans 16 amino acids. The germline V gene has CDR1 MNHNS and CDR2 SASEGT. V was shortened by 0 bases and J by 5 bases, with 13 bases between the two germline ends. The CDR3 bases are TGTGCCAGCAGTGAAGCCCCAGGGCTGGGAACCGGGGAGCTGTTTTTT. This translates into CASSEAPGLGTGELFF.

The CDR3 DNA follows: TGTGCCAGCAGCTACCCCGGGACAGGGGCGGGGAATGAGCAGTTCTTC. Its translation is CASSYPGTGAGNEQFF. V is TRBV28 and J is TRBJ2-1; 10 nucleotides align to TRBD1. V was clipped by 6 bases and J by 7 bases; unmatched bases: 12. Germline values: CDR1 MDHEN, CDR2 SYDVKM. This CDR3 spans 16 amino acids.

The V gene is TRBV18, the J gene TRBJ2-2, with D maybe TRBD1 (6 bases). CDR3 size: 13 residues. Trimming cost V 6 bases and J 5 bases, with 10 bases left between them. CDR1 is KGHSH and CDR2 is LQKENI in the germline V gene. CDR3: CASSRTGTGELFF. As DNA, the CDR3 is TGTGCCAGCTCCCGAACAGGGACCGGGGAGCTGTTTTTT.

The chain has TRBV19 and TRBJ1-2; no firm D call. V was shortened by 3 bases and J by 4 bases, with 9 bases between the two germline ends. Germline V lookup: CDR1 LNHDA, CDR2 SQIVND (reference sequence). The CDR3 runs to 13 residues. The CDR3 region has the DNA TGTGCCAGTAGTATGAGGGAGAGCTATGGCTACACCTTC. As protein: CASSMRESYGYTF.

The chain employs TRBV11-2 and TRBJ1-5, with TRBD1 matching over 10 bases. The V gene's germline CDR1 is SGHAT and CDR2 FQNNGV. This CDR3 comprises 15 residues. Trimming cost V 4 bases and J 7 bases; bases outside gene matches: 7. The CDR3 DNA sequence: TGTGCCAGCAGCTCCGGGACAGGGGAGGACCAGCCCCAGCATTTT. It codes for CASSSGTGEDQPQHF.

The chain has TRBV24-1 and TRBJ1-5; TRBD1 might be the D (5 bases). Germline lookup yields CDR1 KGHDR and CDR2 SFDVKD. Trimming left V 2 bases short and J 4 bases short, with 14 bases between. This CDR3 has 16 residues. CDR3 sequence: CATSDSFGTVNQPQHF. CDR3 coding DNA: TGTGCCACCAGTGATTCATTCGGGACTGTGAATCAGCCCCAGCATTTT.

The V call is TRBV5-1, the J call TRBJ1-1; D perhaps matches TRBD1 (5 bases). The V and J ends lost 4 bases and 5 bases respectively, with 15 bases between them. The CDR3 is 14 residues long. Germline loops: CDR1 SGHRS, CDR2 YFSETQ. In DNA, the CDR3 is TGCGCCAGCAGCAGAGGGACTCAAGGGACTGAAGCTTTCTTT. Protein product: CASSRGTQGTEAFF.

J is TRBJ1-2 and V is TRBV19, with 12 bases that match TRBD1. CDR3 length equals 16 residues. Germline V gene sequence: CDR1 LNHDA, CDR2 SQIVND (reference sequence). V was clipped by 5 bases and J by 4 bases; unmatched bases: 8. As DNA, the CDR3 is TGTGCCAGTAGTGCCCCGGGACAGGGGGCGTTCTATGGCTACACCTTC. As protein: CASSAPGQGAFYGYTF. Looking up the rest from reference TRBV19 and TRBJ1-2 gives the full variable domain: DGGITQSPKYLFRKEGQNVTLSCEQNLNHDAMYWYRQDPGQGLRLIYYSQIVNDFQKGDIAEGYSVSREKKESFPLTVTSAQKNPTAFYLCASSAPGQGAFYGYTFGSGTRLTVV.

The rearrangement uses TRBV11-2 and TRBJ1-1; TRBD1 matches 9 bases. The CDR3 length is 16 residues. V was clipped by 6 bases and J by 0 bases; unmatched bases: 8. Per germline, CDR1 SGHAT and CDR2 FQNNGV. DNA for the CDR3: TGTGCCAGCAGTCCGAGGACAGGGGCGATGAACACTGAAGCTTTCTTT. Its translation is CASSPRTGAMNTEAFF.

CDR3 amino acids: CASSLTGQGGYEQYF. The DNA for the CDR3 is TGTGCCAGCAGCTTAACCGGACAGGGGGGCTACGAGCAGTACTTC. The gene calls are TRBV7-3 and TRBJ2-7; 10 bases map to TRBD1. This CDR3 is built from 15 residues. Germline CDR1 SGHTA, CDR2 FQGTGA. V gave up 0 bases and J gave up 3 bases; unmatched junction bases: 2.

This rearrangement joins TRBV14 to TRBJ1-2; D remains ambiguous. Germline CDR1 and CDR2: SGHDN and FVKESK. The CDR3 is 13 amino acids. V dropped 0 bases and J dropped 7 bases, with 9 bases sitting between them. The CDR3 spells CASSQDWRTGYTF. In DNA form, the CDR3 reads TGTGCCAGCAGCCAAGATTGGAGGACTGGCTACACCTTC. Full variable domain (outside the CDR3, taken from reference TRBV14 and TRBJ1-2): EAGVTQFPSHSVIEKGQTVTLRCDPISGHDNLYWYRRVMGKEIKFLLHFVKESKQDESGMPNNRFLAERTGGTYSTLKVQPAELEDSGVYFCASSQDWRTGYTFGSGTRLTVV.

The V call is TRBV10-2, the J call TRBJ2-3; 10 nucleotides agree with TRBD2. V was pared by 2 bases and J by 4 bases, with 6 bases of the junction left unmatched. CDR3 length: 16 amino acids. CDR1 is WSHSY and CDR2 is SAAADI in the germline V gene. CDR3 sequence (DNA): TGCGCCAGCAGTGAGGATGGAGCGGGAGGGGCAGATACGCAGTATTTT. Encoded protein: CASSEDGAGGADTQYF.

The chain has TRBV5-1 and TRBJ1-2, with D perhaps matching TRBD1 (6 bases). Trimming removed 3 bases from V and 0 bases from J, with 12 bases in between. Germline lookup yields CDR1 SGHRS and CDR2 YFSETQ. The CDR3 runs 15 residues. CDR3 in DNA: TGCGCCAGCAGCTGGGGGCCTCCCGCTAACTATGGCTACACCTTC. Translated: CASSWGPPANYGYTF.

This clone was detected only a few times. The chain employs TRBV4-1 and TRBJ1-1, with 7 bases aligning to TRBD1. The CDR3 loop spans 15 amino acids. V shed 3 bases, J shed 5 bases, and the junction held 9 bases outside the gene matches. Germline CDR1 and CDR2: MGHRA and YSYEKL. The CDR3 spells CASSHPQGRWTEAFF. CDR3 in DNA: TGCGCCAGCAGCCATCCACAGGGGAGGTGGACTGAAGCTTTCTTT.

The CDR3 reads CASSRDRDEKLFF. The CDR3 DNA reads TGTGCCAGCAGCAGGGACAGGGATGAAAAACTGTTTTTT. The chain couples TRBV2 to TRBJ1-4; TRBD1 aligns across 9 bases. This CDR3 is built from 13 residues. V shed 6 bases, J shed 6 bases, and the junction held 2 bases outside the gene matches. CDR1 is SNHLY, CDR2 FYNNEI, per germline.

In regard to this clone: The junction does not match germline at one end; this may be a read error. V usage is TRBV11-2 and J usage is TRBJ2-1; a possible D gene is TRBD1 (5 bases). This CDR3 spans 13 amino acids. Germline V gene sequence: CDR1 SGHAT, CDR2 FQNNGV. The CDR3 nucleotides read TGTGCCAGCAGCGAAGGTGGGGCGCTTGGGAAGATCTTC. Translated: CASSEGGALGKIF.

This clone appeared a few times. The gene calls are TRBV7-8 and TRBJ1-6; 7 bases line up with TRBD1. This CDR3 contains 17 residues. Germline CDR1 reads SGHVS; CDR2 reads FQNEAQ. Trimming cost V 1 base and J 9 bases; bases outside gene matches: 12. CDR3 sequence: CASSLGALTGRGSPLHF. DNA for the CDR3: TGTGCCAGCAGCTTAGGGGCCCTGACAGGGCGCGGTTCACCCCTCCACTTT.

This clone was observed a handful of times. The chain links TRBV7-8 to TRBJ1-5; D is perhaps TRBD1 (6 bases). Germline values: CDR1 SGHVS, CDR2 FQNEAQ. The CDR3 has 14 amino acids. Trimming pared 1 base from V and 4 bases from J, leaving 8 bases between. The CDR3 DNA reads TGTGCCAGCAGCTTAGAGGGGGAGAATCAGCCCCAGCATTTT. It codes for CASSLEGENQPQHF.